Following are 21 T cell receptor beta chains from one sample sequenced in a study of blood T cell repertoires in COVID-19. Assay used: immunoSEQ multiplex PCR; TCRdb lists only in-frame clones, some missing. This table holds roughly 230,000 clones, 80% to 90% found once. The sample taken for sequencing was PBMCs or T cells enriched from blood (not recorded which). The receptors originated from a woman between 45 and 65 years old who had been exposed to COVID-19.

CDR3 sequence: CATGGDNYGYTF. CDR3 nucleotides: TGTGCCACCGGAGGGGATAACTATGGCTACACCTTC. J is TRBJ1-2 and V is TRBV24-1; TRBD1 might be the D (5 bases). This CDR3 contains 12 residues. Per germline, CDR1 KGHDR and CDR2 SFDVKD. V lost 9 bases and J 1 base, leaving 8 bases between the germline ends.

This clone has only a few counts. The chain recombines TRBV5-1 with TRBJ1-1; D is uncertain. Germline CDR1 SGHRS, CDR2 YFSETQ. Between the trimmed V and J ends, which lost 3 bases and 8 bases, there was a span of 17 bases. This CDR3 contains 14 residues. The CDR3 sequence is CASSSEVNSLEAFF. The CDR3 DNA follows: TGCGCCAGCAGCTCGGAGGTCAACAGCCTGGAAGCTTTCTTT.

The chain uses TRBV19 and TRBJ1-5, with 10 bases that match TRBD1. The CDR3 spans 15 residues. Trimming removed 4 bases from V and 8 bases from J; junction bases left unmatched: 8. Germline lookup yields CDR1 LNHDA and CDR2 SQIVND (reference sequence). CDR3 in DNA: TGTGCCAGTAGTACCGGGACAGGGGATAGTGAGCCCCAGCATTTT. Its protein is CASSTGTGDSEPQHF. The variable domain in full, with the rest retrieved from reference TRBV19 and TRBJ1-5, is DGGITQSPKYLFRKEGQNVTLSCEQNLNHDAMYWYRQDPGQGLRLIYYSQIVNDFQKGDIAEGYSVSREKKESFPLTVTSAQKNPTAFYLCASSTGTGDSEPQHFGDGTRLSIL.

The table lists this clone with a count of one. The chain carries TRBV7-5 and TRBJ1-3; no check of the table's D call, TRBD1, against the DNA was made. TRBV7-5 counts as a pseudogene. This CDR3 spans 16 amino acids. The CDR3 protein is CARSTPGTGAGNTIYF. DNA for the CDR3: TGTGCCAGAAGCACCCCCGGGACAGGTGCCGGAAACACCATATATTTT.

V usage is TRBV10-1 and J usage is TRBJ2-3; 10 nucleotides line up with TRBD2. CDR1 and CDR2 from the germline V gene are WNHNN and SYGVQD (reference sequence). V gave up 3 bases and J gave up 8 bases; unmatched junction bases: 2. This CDR3 contains 13 residues. This chain's CDR3 is CASSETSGATQYF. The DNA for the CDR3 is TGCGCCAGCAGTGAAACTAGCGGGGCTACGCAGTATTTT.

The V and J genes are TRBV25-1 and TRBJ1-2; 8 bases agree with TRBD1. V shed 7 bases, J shed 8 bases, and the junction held 12 bases outside the gene matches. This CDR3 is built from 14 residues. Per the germline V gene, CDR1 is MGHDK and CDR2 is SYGVNS. The DNA for the CDR3 is TGTGCCAGCACCAGATCAGGACAGGGACGAGGCTACACCTTC. Its translation: CASTRSGQGRGYTF.

CDR3 nucleotides: TGTGCCAGCAGTCCCACCCCAAAAACAGTTCCCGGGGCCAACGTCCTGACTTTC. It codes for CASSPTPKTVPGANVLTF. V gene TRBV28 combines with J gene TRBJ2-6; D remains ambiguous. Trimming shortened V by 5 bases and J by 4 bases, and 21 bases separated the two germline ends. The CDR3 is 18 residues long. Looked up from germline, CDR1 is MDHEN and CDR2 is SYDVKM.

In this sample, this clone turned up once. V and J are TRBV2 and TRBJ1-2, with D hard to call. Germline CDR1 SNHLY, CDR2 FYNNEI. Between the trimmed V and J ends, which lost 5 bases and 4 bases, there was a span of 17 bases. This CDR3 has 15 amino acids. The CDR3 nucleotides are TGTGCCAGCAGTCCAGGAGTGGGAGGAGCCTATGGCTACACCTTC. Translated, it gives CASSPGVGGAYGYTF.

V and J are TRBV7-2 and TRBJ1-2, with 8 bases that match TRBD1. Looked up from germline, CDR1 is SGHTA and CDR2 is FQGNSA. The V and J ends lost 5 bases and 7 bases, in that order; junction bases with no gene match: 9. The CDR3 has 14 residues. The CDR3 region has the DNA TGTGCCAGCAGCGTTCTACAGGGGGTCGGTGGCTACACCTTC. It is translated as CASSVLQGVGGYTF.

The chain joins TRBV6-5 to TRBJ2-2; 8 bases are a match to TRBD2. Per germline, CDR1 MNHEY and CDR2 SVGAGI. The CDR3 length is 13 residues. With V trimmed by 6 bases and J by 9 bases, 6 bases remained unmatched. The CDR3 nucleotides are TGTGCCAGCAGGAGCGGGGGATTCCGGGAGCTGTTTTTT. It translates to CASRSGGFRELFF.

The chain couples TRBV14 to TRBJ2-3; the match to TRBD2 covers 13 bases. CDR3 length: 19 amino acids. After removal of 2 bases from V and 0 bases from J, the junction contained 8 bases not matched to a gene. Germline V gene sequence: CDR1 SGHDN, CDR2 FVKESK. This CDR3 reads CASSQRPGLAGSSTDTQYF. For the CDR3, the DNA is TGTGCCAGCAGCCAAAGGCCGGGACTAGCGGGGTCTAGCACAGATACGCAGTATTTT.

This clone was detected only a few times. V is TRBV21-1 and J is TRBJ1-6; the D call of TRBD1 is as the table states it, not checked on the DNA. TRBV21-1 is assigned pseudogene status. This CDR3 comprises 17 residues. CDR3 coding DNA: TGTGCCAGCAGCAGACCCGGGACAGGGAACGATAATTCACCCCTCCACTTT. This codes for CASSRPGTGNDNSPLHF.

The rearrangement joins TRBV2 to TRBJ2-7; TRBD1 matches at 11 bases. CDR3 size: 17 residues. Germline V CDR1 and CDR2: SNHLY, FYNNEI. V shed 2 bases, J shed 2 bases, and the junction held 8 bases outside the gene matches. The CDR3 loop reads CASSEWVPGQGAYEQYF. CDR3 bases: TGTGCCAGCAGTGAATGGGTGCCGGGACAGGGGGCCTACGAGCAGTACTTC. The full variable domain, with the rest looked up from reference TRBV2 and TRBJ2-7, is EPEVTQTPSHQVTQMGQEVILRCVPISNHLYFYWYRQILGQKVEFLVSFYNNEISEKSEIFDDQFSVERPDGSNFTLKIRSTKLEDSAMYFCASSEWVPGQGAYEQYFGPGTRLTVT.

The rearrangement joins TRBV25-1 to TRBJ2-1; the match to TRBD2 covers 7 bases. V shed 6 bases, J shed 7 bases, and the junction held 6 bases outside the gene matches. Per germline, CDR1 MGHDK and CDR2 SYGVNS. The CDR3 is 13 residues long. The CDR3 nucleotides read TGTGCCAGCAGGGTGGGAGGGATAAATGAGCAGTTCTTC. The encoded protein is CASRVGGINEQFF. Based on the CDR3 plus reference TRBV25-1 and TRBJ2-1, the full variable domain is EADIYQTPRYLVIGTGKKITLECSQTMGHDKMYWYQQDPGMELHLIHYSYGVNSTEKGDLSSESTVSRIRTEHFPLTLESARPSHTSQYLCASRVGGINEQFFGPGTRLTVL.

The gene calls are TRBV9 and TRBJ2-1; TRBD1 matches 10 bases. The V gene end was trimmed by 4 bases and the J gene end by 4 bases; junction bases not matched to a gene: 8. Per the germline V gene, CDR1 is SGDLS and CDR2 is YYNGEE. The length of the CDR3 is 16 residues. CDR3 bases: TGTGCCAGCAGCCAACGGGGGGGACAGGGGTACAATGAGCAGTTCTTC. As protein: CASSQRGGQGYNEQFF.

The chain combines TRBV5-1 with TRBJ2-1; 9 bases line up with TRBD1. The length of the CDR3 is 15 residues. Trimming at V came to 2 bases and at J to 4 bases, leaving 4 bases not matched to a gene. In germline, CDR1 is SGHRS, CDR2 YFSETQ. The CDR3, as DNA: TGCGCCAGCAGCTTACCGGGACAGGGATACAATGAGCAGTTCTTC. This codes for CASSLPGQGYNEQFF.

V usage is TRBV29-1 and J usage is TRBJ1-1, with unresolved D. Trimming left V 7 bases short and J 7 bases short, with 19 bases between. The germline gives CDR1 SQVTM, CDR2 ANQGSEA. The CDR3 sequence is 13 residues long. The CDR3 DNA sequence: TGCAGCGCTTCCTTCAGCTACGAGCGTGAAGCTTTCTTT. It codes for CSASFSYEREAFF.

The CDR3 nucleotides read TGTGCCAGCAGTTCTTCTAGCGCCGAGAACACCGGGGAGCTGTTTTTT. Amino acids: CASSSSSAENTGELFF. V usage is TRBV28 and J usage is TRBJ2-2; the D gene is possibly TRBD2 (6 bases). With 4 bases removed from V and 1 base from J, the gap between germline ends came to 13 bases. CDR3 length: 16 residues. Germline loops: CDR1 MDHEN, CDR2 SYDVKM.

This chain links TRBV9 with TRBJ1-1; possible D gene TRBD1, 5 bases. The CDR3 is made up of 13 amino acids. Germline V gene lookup returns CDR1 SGDLS and CDR2 YYNGEE. V was cut by 4 bases and J by 11 bases, with 18 bases left in between. CDR3 nucleotides: TGTGCCAGCAGCCCCAATTTCAGGGTGAGGGCTTTCTTT. It translates to CASSPNFRVRAFF.

The chain uses TRBV20-1 and TRBJ2-4; the match to TRBD2 covers 14 bases. With V trimmed by 3 bases and J by 5 bases, 3 bases remained unmatched. This CDR3 has 15 amino acids. CDR1 and CDR2 (germline): DFQATT, SNEGSKA (reference sequence). CDR3: CSASGLAGGENIQYF. The CDR3, as DNA: TGCAGTGCTAGTGGACTAGCGGGGGGAGAAAACATTCAGTACTTC.

The V gene is TRBV2, the J gene TRBJ1-2, with a weak D call TRBD1 (5 bases). Trimming took 7 bases from V and 2 from J, leaving 20 bases between them. The CDR3 totals 16 residues. CDR1 is SNHLY, CDR2 FYNNEI, per germline. This CDR3 is CASTTIIGGGNYGYTF. CDR3 nucleotides: TGTGCCAGCACTACTATAATCGGGGGGGGAAACTATGGCTACACCTTC.